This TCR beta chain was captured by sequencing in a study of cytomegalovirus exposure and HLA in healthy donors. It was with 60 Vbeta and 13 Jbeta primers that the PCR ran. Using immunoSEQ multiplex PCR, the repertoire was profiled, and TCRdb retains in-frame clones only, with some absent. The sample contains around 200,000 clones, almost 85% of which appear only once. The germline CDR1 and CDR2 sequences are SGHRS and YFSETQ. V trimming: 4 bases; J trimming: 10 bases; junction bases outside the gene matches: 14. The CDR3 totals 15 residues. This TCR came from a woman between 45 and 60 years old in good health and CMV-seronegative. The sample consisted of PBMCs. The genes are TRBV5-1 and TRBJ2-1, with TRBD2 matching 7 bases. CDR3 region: CASSKSGTPTREQFF. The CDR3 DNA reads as TGCGCCAGCAGCAAAAGCGGGACTCCCACCAGGGAGCAGTTCTTC. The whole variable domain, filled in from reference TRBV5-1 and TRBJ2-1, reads KAGVTQTPRYLIKTRGQQVTLSCSPISGHRSVSWYQQTPGQGLQFLFEYFSETQRNKGNFPGRFSGRQFSNSRSEMNVSTLELGDSALYLCASSKSGTPTREQFFGPGTRLTVL.